A single sample is the source of the 20 T cell receptor beta chains below, sequenced in a study of cytomegalovirus exposure and HLA in healthy donors. Primers included in the PCR were 60 Vbeta and 13 Jbeta primers. Clones were sequenced by immunoSEQ multiplex PCR, and TCRdb holds only the in-frame ones, with some missing. Of around 150,000 clones in the sample, just over 65% are singletons; the top ten hold around 6.3%. Material for sequencing was PBMCs. These TCRs come from a woman aged 55-70 years in good health and CMV-seronegative.

V and J are TRBV6-1 and TRBJ2-5; TRBD1 agrees at 7 bases. CDR1 is MNHNS, CDR2 SASEGT, per germline. V shed 8 bases, J shed 4 bases, and the junction held 7 bases outside the gene matches. CDR3 length: 13 residues. The CDR3 reads CASRKSGGETQYF. DNA for the CDR3: TGTGCCAGCCGAAAATCAGGGGGAGAGACCCAGTACTTC.

The chain uses TRBV5-4 and TRBJ2-7; the match to TRBD2 covers 11 bases. Trimming took 4 bases from V and 3 from J; bases not matched to a gene: 6. Germline V CDR1 and CDR2: SGHNT, YYREEE (reference sequence). The CDR3 contains 15 residues. The CDR3 nucleotides read TGTGCCAGCAGCCCTAGCGGGGGGACCCACTACGAGCAGTACTTC. Protein product: CASSPSGGTHYEQYF.

This clone was recorded once. This chain links TRBV7-9 with TRBJ2-3; 11 bases agree with TRBD2. Per the germline V gene, CDR1 is SEHNR and CDR2 is FQNEAQ (reference sequence). V lost 0 bases to trimming and J lost 2 bases; unmatched junction nucleotides: 4. The CDR3 is made up of 17 amino acids. The CDR3 reads CASSLAVAGGPTDTQYF. The CDR3 region has the DNA TGTGCCAGCAGCTTAGCGGTAGCGGGGGGGCCCACAGATACGCAGTATTTT.

The J gene is TRBJ2-2, the V gene TRBV6-1, with TRBD2 matching over 8 bases. There are 15 residues in the CDR3. Per germline, CDR1 MNHNS and CDR2 SASEGT. The J segment lost 7 bases and the V segment lost 8 bases, leaving 12 bases of the junction unmatched. The CDR3 region is CASAQRERYGGELFF. Written as DNA, the CDR3 is TGTGCCAGCGCCCAGCGGGAGAGGTACGGCGGGGAGCTGTTTTTT.

The rearrangement uses TRBV7-3 and TRBJ2-6, with 8 bases identical to TRBD1. The CDR3 loop spans 15 amino acids. The germline V gene has CDR1 SGHTA and CDR2 FQGTGA. The J segment lost 2 bases and the V segment lost 4 bases, leaving 1 base of the junction unmatched. The CDR3 reads CASSWTGTGANVLTF. CDR3 sequence (DNA): TGTGCCAGCAGCTGGACAGGGACTGGGGCCAACGTCCTGACTTTC.

The chain uses TRBV5-1 and TRBJ2-3; D not resolved. The germline CDR1 and CDR2 sequences are SGHRS and YFSETQ. The CDR3 length is 11 residues. Trimming cost V 5 bases and J 3 bases, with 4 bases left between them. The CDR3 protein is CASSRTDTQYF. CDR3 sequence (DNA): TGCGCCAGCAGTAGAACAGATACGCAGTATTTT.

This rearrangement joins TRBV9 to TRBJ2-2; D not resolved. Trimming left V 1 base short and J 5 bases short, with 6 bases between. This CDR3 comprises 13 residues. The germline V gene has CDR1 SGDLS and CDR2 YYNGEE. The CDR3 sequence is CASSVSETGELFF. The CDR3 DNA sequence: TGTGCCAGCAGCGTAAGCGAGACCGGGGAGCTGTTTTTT.

The gene calls are TRBV21-1 and TRBJ2-7; the D segment call TRBD2 is taken from the table without a DNA check. TRBV21-1 is a listed pseudogene. This CDR3 spans 12 amino acids. The CDR3 bases are TGTGCCAGCAGCCGCCCTACTAGCGGGGGTCGCTTC. Encoded protein: CASSRPTSGGRF.

The chain employs TRBV7-9 and TRBJ1-4; 9 bases align to TRBD1. Germline loops: CDR1 SEHNR, CDR2 FQNEAQ (reference sequence). The CDR3 consists of 15 residues. V was pared by 4 bases and J by 7 bases, with 7 bases of the junction left unmatched. CDR3 nucleotide sequence: TGTGCCAGCAGCTCGAGGACAGGGGTGGGTGAAAAACTGTTTTTT. It translates to CASSSRTGVGEKLFF.

The V call is TRBV5-1, the J call TRBJ2-7; 8 bases agree with TRBD2. Germline V gene data show CDR1 as SGHRS and CDR2 as YFSETQ. The CDR3 extends over 14 amino acids. V was pared by 3 bases and J by 5 bases, with 7 bases of the junction left unmatched. The CDR3 coding sequence is TGCGCCAGCAGCTCCGGGACTAGAATTGACGAGCAGTACTTC. It specifies CASSSGTRIDEQYF.

The J gene is TRBJ1-1, the V gene TRBV11-1; D call uncertain. V was trimmed by 5 bases and J by 1 base, leaving 14 bases between them. CDR1 and CDR2 (germline): SGHAT, FQDESV (reference sequence). The CDR3 is made up of 15 amino acids. The CDR3 bases are TGTGCCAGCAGCCCACGACGGGTGACGAACACTGAAGCTTTCTTT. It encodes CASSPRRVTNTEAFF.

The chain combines TRBV15 with TRBJ1-6; D remains unclear. V was shortened by 7 bases and J by 7 bases, with 11 bases between the two germline ends. CDR3 size: 13 residues. Germline CDR1 is LNHNV and CDR2 is YYDKDF (reference sequence). This chain's CDR3 is CATNPGPNSPLHF. In DNA, the CDR3 is TGTGCCACCAACCCAGGTCCGAATTCACCCCTCCACTTT. Using reference TRBV15 and TRBJ1-6 for the parts outside the CDR3, the full variable domain is DAMVIQNPRYQVTQFGKPVTLSCSQTLNHNVMYWYQQKSSQAPKLLFHYYDKDFNNEADTPDNFQSRRPNTSFCFLDIRSPGLGDTAMYLCATNPGPNSPLHFGNGTRLTVT.

This clone was seen once. The chain joins TRBV6-1 to TRBJ1-2; 7 bases are a match to TRBD1. Germline CDR1 and CDR2: MNHNS and SASEGT. Losses at the gene ends were 5 bases for V and 4 bases for J; bases not matched to a gene: 7. The CDR3 runs to 14 residues. The DNA for the CDR3 is TGTGCCAGCAGTAAGGGGACAGACTCCTATGGCTACACCTTC. This sequence encodes CASSKGTDSYGYTF.

The chain recombines TRBV5-1 with TRBJ2-3; D unclear. V was shortened by 0 bases and J by 0 bases, with 5 bases between the two germline ends. The CDR3 runs 14 residues. The V gene's germline CDR1 is SGHRS and CDR2 YFSETQ. The CDR3: CASSLVASTDTQYF. The CDR3, as DNA: TGCGCCAGCAGCTTGGTTGCGAGCACAGATACGCAGTATTTT.

In this sample, this clone turned up a few times. This rearrangement joins TRBV18 to TRBJ1-1, with a possible D match to TRBD1 (6 bases). CDR3 size: 17 residues. Trimming stripped 1 base from V and 4 bases from J, with 19 bases between. Germline CDR1 reads KGHSH; CDR2 reads LQKENI. The CDR3 is CASSPRLWEGEGTEAFF. In DNA form, the CDR3 reads TGTGCCAGCTCACCACGGCTTTGGGAGGGGGAGGGCACTGAAGCTTTCTTT.

As regards this clone: This sample also contains other DNA sequences that code for the same CDR3. The chain recombines TRBV27 with TRBJ2-3; 8 bases are a match to TRBD2. After removal of 5 bases from V and 1 base from J, the junction contained 8 bases not matched to a gene. The CDR3 extends over 16 amino acids. Germline CDR1 reads MNHEY; CDR2 reads SMNVEV (reference sequence). This CDR3 is CASSPLTGGGTDTQYF. Written as DNA, the CDR3 is TGTGCCAGCAGTCCCCTGACGGGAGGGGGCACAGATACGCAGTATTTT.

Comment on this clone: Additional DNA sequences in this sample encode the identical CDR3. V is TRBV7-2 and J is TRBJ1-5; D is perhaps TRBD1 (5 bases). The CDR3 has 14 residues. Germline V gives CDR1 SGHTA, CDR2 FQGNSA. V was cut by 5 bases and J by 2 bases, with 10 bases left in between. This CDR3 is CASSRGGGNQPQHF. CDR3 DNA sequence: TGTGCCAGCAGCCGCGGGGGGGGCAATCAGCCCCAGCATTTT.

This chain links TRBV7-6 with TRBJ2-5; tentative D call: TRBD2 (6 bases). This CDR3 contains 16 residues. The V end was cut by 1 base, the J end by 2 bases, with 14 bases between. Germline assignment: CDR1 SGHVS and CDR2 FNYEAQ. CDR3 loop: CASSLGLPGRQETQYF. CDR3 DNA sequence: TGTGCCAGCAGCTTAGGGCTTCCGGGGAGGCAAGAGACCCAGTACTTC.

The V gene is TRBV4-3, the J gene TRBJ2-7, with D possibly matching TRBD1 (6 bases). Trimming stripped 2 bases from V and 2 bases from J, with 22 bases between. Germline CDR1 is LGHNA and CDR2 is YSLEER. The CDR3 contains 18 residues. The CDR3 is CASSQPIPHTGYPYEQYF. The CDR3 DNA sequence: TGCGCCAGCAGCCAACCAATTCCCCATACAGGGTATCCCTACGAGCAGTACTTC.

This chain uses TRBV7-3 with TRBJ2-1; TRBD1 agrees at 9 bases. The CDR3 is 14 residues long. The V and J ends lost 5 bases and 7 bases, in that order; junction bases with no gene match: 6. Per the germline V gene, CDR1 is SGHTA and CDR2 is FQGTGA. The CDR3 protein is CASSRGTGQNEQFF. The CDR3 bases are TGTGCCAGCAGCCGAGGGACAGGGCAAAATGAGCAGTTCTTC.